One sample yielded the 25 T cell receptor beta chains listed below, sequenced in a study of molecular identifiers for immune sequencing clone quantification. TCRdb called the PCR reads again in MiXCR, with one record for every CDR3 protein. The sample holds more than 35,000 distinct CDR3 sequences, 19% seen once. Sequenced input: naive CD8+ T cells from blood, with Jurkat cell RNA spiked in. This sample's subset: FACS-sorted CD8+CD4-CCR7+CD45RA+ naive T cells. These receptors were obtained from a human donor in good health. Some libraries in this study had Jurkat cell RNA spiked in.

This chain joins TRBV15 and TRBJ2-3; D may be TRBD1 (6 bases). This CDR3 comprises 14 residues. CDR1 LNHNV and CDR2 YYDKDF come from the germline V gene (reference sequence). V was pared by 4 bases and J by 6 bases, with 14 bases between. The CDR3 region is CATSIDRFDDTQYF. DNA for the CDR3: TGTGCCACCAGCATCGACAGGTTCGACGATACGCAGTATTTT.

This clonotype was seen repeatedly, ten times or more. The rearrangement joins TRBV11-2 to TRBJ2-1; D not resolved. The germline gives CDR1 SGHAT, CDR2 FQNNGV. V was trimmed by 2 bases and J by 9 bases, leaving 8 bases between them. The length of the CDR3 is 12 residues. The CDR3 is CASSLFSSEQFF. As DNA, the CDR3 is TGTGCCAGCAGCTTATTTTCGAGTGAGCAGTTCTTC.

As for this clonotype: At one boundary the junction diverges from the germline segment, which might be a read error. The genes are TRBV28 and TRBJ2-5; D is ambiguous. The CDR3 has 14 amino acids. The germline V gene has CDR1 MDHEN and CDR2 SYDVKM. The CDR3 loop is CVSSLYMEQETQYF. The CDR3 nucleotides are TGTGTCAGCAGTTTATACATGGAACAAGAGACCCAGTACTTC.

To note about this clonotype: A much larger clonotype is one base distant, so this may be a read error. The rearrangement joins TRBV4-1 to TRBJ1-1; D gene unclear. Germline V lookup: CDR1 MGHRA, CDR2 YSYEKL. This CDR3 is 13 amino acids long. CDR3: CANSQVNAAEAFF. CDR3 DNA: TGCGCCAACAGCCAAGTCAACGCCGCTGAAGCTTTCTTT.

In its sample, this clonotype ranks as medium-sized. This chain uses TRBV29-1 with TRBJ2-7; a possible D gene is TRBD1 (6 bases). The CDR3 runs 13 residues. Trimming left V 7 bases short and J 2 bases short, with 15 bases between. Germline CDR1 is SQVTM and CDR2 is ANQGSEA. The CDR3 DNA sequence: TGCAGCGCCCGGACAGAAGAAGCCTACGAGCAGTACTTC. It specifies CSARTEEAYEQYF.

This clonotype was seen ten or more times. The genes are TRBV5-6 and TRBJ1-5; 7 bases fit TRBD1. Per germline, CDR1 SGHDT and CDR2 YYEEEE. V gave up 4 bases and J gave up 0 bases; unmatched junction bases: 7. The CDR3 is 16 amino acids. The CDR3 DNA reads as TGTGCCAGCAGCGCCTGGACAGGTTATAGCAATCAGCCCCAGCATTTT. Its protein is CASSAWTGYSNQPQHF.

This clonotype has ten or more counts. The V gene is TRBV7-2, the J gene TRBJ1-1, with TRBD1 matching over 10 bases. Germline lookup yields CDR1 SGHTA and CDR2 FQGNSA. CDR3 size: 13 residues. Trimming cost V 4 bases and J 7 bases; bases outside gene matches: 3. CDR3 region: CASSWTGGNEAFF. The CDR3 region has the DNA TGTGCCAGCAGCTGGACAGGGGGAAATGAAGCTTTCTTT.

The rearrangement joins TRBV9 to TRBJ2-3; possible D gene TRBD1, 6 bases. The V end lost 3 bases, the J end lost 5 bases, and 19 bases lay between the germline ends. CDR1 is SGDLS and CDR2 is YYNGEE in the germline V gene. The CDR3 has 16 amino acids. The CDR3 here is CASSDPTGSRGDTQYF. DNA of the CDR3: TGTGCCAGCAGCGACCCGACAGGCTCTCGAGGAGATACGCAGTATTTT.

This clonotype is medium-sized in the sample. The chain carries TRBV9 and TRBJ1-1; no clear D. Germline lookup yields CDR1 SGDLS and CDR2 YYNGEE. V lost 3 bases, J lost 7 bases, and 10 bases lay in between. The CDR3 covers 12 residues. CDR3 region: CASSGDDIEAFF. CDR3 coding DNA: TGTGCCAGCAGCGGGGATGACATTGAAGCTTTCTTT.

This clonotype occurred many times. This rearrangement joins TRBV27 to TRBJ2-3, with a tentative D call TRBD1 (6 bases). CDR1 is MNHEY and CDR2 is SMNVEV in the germline V gene (reference sequence). This CDR3 has 15 residues. V lost 6 bases to trimming and J lost 4 bases, with 17 bases between them. The DNA of the CDR3 is TGTGCCAGCAGGTTAGGGGGTCCATCATCAGATACGCAGTATTTT. Amino acid sequence: CASRLGGPSSDTQYF.

Concerning this clonotype itself: This clone may be a read error of a much larger clone one base away. The chain employs TRBV5-5 and TRBJ1-2; D gene ambiguous. The CDR3 is 15 residues long. Germline CDR1 SGHKS, CDR2 YYEKEE (reference sequence). Trimming shortened V by 1 base and J by 6 bases, and 16 bases separated the two germline ends. The CDR3 spells CASSLQAVSPDGYTF. The CDR3 nucleotides are TGTGCCAGCAGCTTGCAGGCAGTTAGTCCCGATGGCTACACCTTC.

This clonotype was observed many times. This rearrangement joins TRBV12-3 or TRBV12-4 to TRBJ2-5; D uncertain. The CDR3 is 14 amino acids. Trimming took off 3 bases at V and 4 bases at J, with 12 bases between the two ends. The CDR3 DNA reads TGTGCCAGCAGTTTTGTGGGTGTCGGAGAGACCCAGTACTTC. Amino acids: CASSFVGVGETQYF.

The chain links TRBV7-6 to TRBJ2-7; D is unclear. Trimming left V 8 bases short and J 6 bases short, with 17 bases between. CDR1 is SGHVS and CDR2 is FNYEAQ in the germline V gene. This CDR3 region has 13 residues. The CDR3 DNA sequence: TGTGCCAGCTGCTCGGAGCCGGCGACCGAGCAGTACTTC. Amino acid sequence: CASCSEPATEQYF.

The chain carries TRBV28 and TRBJ2-7, with D uncertain. V dropped 3 bases and J dropped 2 bases, with 14 bases sitting between them. This CDR3 region has 15 residues. The germline CDR1 and CDR2 sequences are MDHEN and SYDVKM. For the CDR3, the DNA is TGTGCCAGCAGTTTTCTCGCCAAAACCCCCTACGAGCAGTACTTC. Translated: CASSFLAKTPYEQYF.

This clonotype was recorded many times. The J gene is TRBJ2-3, the V gene TRBV7-9; D gene ambiguous. This CDR3 contains 13 residues. V was shortened by 5 bases and J by 3 bases, with 9 bases between the two germline ends. CDR1 is SEHNR and CDR2 is FQNEAQ in the germline V gene (reference sequence). CDR3 sequence: CASSPPQTDTQYF. The CDR3 DNA follows: TGTGCCAGCAGCCCCCCCCAAACAGATACGCAGTATTTT.

Points on this clonotype: Possible read error: a much larger clone is one base away. The chain has TRBV19 and TRBJ1-1; a possible D gene is TRBD1 (5 bases). This CDR3 contains 14 residues. Germline CDR1 and CDR2: LNHDA and SQIVND (reference sequence). The CDR3 DNA reads TGTGCCAGTAGCATTACAGGAATGAACACTGGAGCTTTCTTT. It yields the protein CASSITGMNTGAFF.

This clonotype showed up many times. The gene calls are TRBV28 and TRBJ1-1, with D uncertain. This CDR3 has 16 residues. V was clipped by 5 bases and J by 1 base, with 17 bases between them. The germline V gene encodes CDR1 MDHEN and CDR2 SYDVKM. CDR3 DNA sequence: TGTGCCAGCAGTAAGGAGTTTTCGGTACCGAACACTGAAGCTTTCTTT. Translated: CASSKEFSVPNTEAFF.

This clonotype showed up many times. The chain employs TRBV19 and TRBJ2-7; no firm D call. This CDR3 has 15 amino acids. Germline CDR1 is LNHDA and CDR2 is SQIVND (reference sequence). Between the trimmed V and J ends, which lost 5 bases and 1 base, there was a span of 15 bases. The CDR3 region is CASSPNPTGSYEQYF. CDR3 DNA: TGTGCCAGTAGTCCCAACCCCACCGGGTCCTACGAGCAGTACTTC.

About this clonotype itself: A clone one base away is much larger, so this may be a read error. No conserved phenylalanine or tryptophan ends this CDR3, so it is likely a read error. This sequence joins TRBV5-1 and TRBJ2-3; 9 positions match TRBD1. V lost 3 bases and J lost 0; bases outside the gene matches: 5. The germline V gene encodes CDR1 SGHRS and CDR2 YFSETQ. The CDR3 consists of 16 residues. CDR3 sequence reads: CASSSGQGTSTDTQYS. The DNA of the CDR3 is TGCGCCAGCAGCTCAGGACAGGGGACGAGCACAGATACGCAGTATTCT.

Of note for this clonotype: Since a much larger clone is just one base distant, this may be a read error. This rearrangement joins TRBV20-1 to TRBJ2-3, with TRBD2 matching over 9 bases. Germline CDR1 reads DFQATT; CDR2 reads SNEGSKA (reference sequence). CDR3 length equals 13 residues. Unmatched junction bases numbered 4, after V lost 7 bases and J lost 2 bases. The CDR3 DNA sequence: TGCAGTGTCCCGGGACTAGCCACAGATACGCAGTATTTT. It encodes CSVPGLATDTQYF.

V usage is TRBV29-1 and J usage is TRBJ2-7, with unresolved D. This CDR3 region has 13 residues. CDR1 is SQVTM, CDR2 ANQGSEA, per germline. Trimming shortened V by 5 bases and J by 0 bases, and 11 bases separated the two germline ends. CDR3 residues: CSVRELNSYEQYF. The CDR3 DNA reads as TGCAGCGTTCGCGAGTTAAACTCCTACGAGCAGTACTTC.

This clonotype occurred many times. The V gene is TRBV5-6, the J gene TRBJ2-3, with D perhaps matching TRBD1 (6 bases). The ends were cut back, 2 bases at V and 5 bases at J, with 18 bases in the middle. Germline-derived CDR1 and CDR2 are SGHDT and YYEEEE. The length of the CDR3 is 16 residues. CDR3 region: CASSFTLPGVIDTQYF. The CDR3 DNA follows: TGTGCCAGCAGCTTTACCCTTCCAGGGGTAATAGATACGCAGTATTTT.

This clonotype has more than one count but fewer than ten. This chain links TRBV19 with TRBJ2-7; 10 bases are a match to TRBD2. The CDR3 length is 17 residues. Germline V CDR1 and CDR2: LNHDA, SQIVND (reference sequence). V gave up 3 bases and J gave up 2 bases; unmatched junction bases: 10. DNA for the CDR3: TGTGCCAGTAGTATCGGGACCGGACTAGCGGAGGCCTACGAGCAGTACTTC. It is translated as CASSIGTGLAEAYEQYF.

This clonotype was seen more than once but under ten times. This chain joins TRBV7-9 and TRBJ2-3, with D perhaps TRBD1 or TRBD2 (5 bases each). Germline V lookup: CDR1 SEHNR, CDR2 FQNEAQ (reference sequence). V was cut by 5 bases and J by 0 bases, with 15 bases left in between. The CDR3 length is 16 residues. The CDR3 DNA reads as TGTGCCAGCAGCGTGTGGGGGTTTGCTAGCACAGATACGCAGTATTTT. It is translated as CASSVWGFASTDTQYF.

This clonotype occurred a few times. The chain joins TRBV2 to TRBJ2-7; D assignment may be TRBD1 or TRBD2 (6 bases each). Looked up from germline, CDR1 is SNHLY and CDR2 is FYNNEI. The V and J ends lost 11 bases and 1 base respectively, with 12 bases between them. This CDR3 contains 12 residues. The CDR3 loop is CAGGTTSYEQYF. The CDR3 nucleotides read TGTGCCGGGGGGACAACTTCCTACGAGCAGTACTTC.